This entry is about one T cell receptor (beta chain). Via MiXCR, TCRdb re-called the RT-PCR reads, giving one row per CDR3 protein. The sample consists of under 500,000 distinct CDR3 sequences, 11% of them appearing once. The CDR3 consists of 15 residues. J was trimmed by 5 bases and V by 8 bases; bases with no gene match: 12. The germline V gene has CDR1 MDHEN and CDR2 SYDVKM. These data originate in a study of response to subunit inactivated influenza vaccine. The sample here was PBMCs from blood, taken 40 to 50 days after vaccination. The V call is TRBV28, the J call TRBJ2-5; 9 positions agree with TRBD1. This clonotype was obtained from a man aged 50 to 60 who received an inactivated influenza vaccine. CDR3 sequence: CASGRPGTGKETQYF. The CDR3 DNA sequence: TGTGCCAGCGGGAGGCCCGGGACAGGGAAGGAGACCCAGTACTTC.